The 21 T cell receptor beta chains listed next were all sequenced from one sample in a study of glioma-infiltrating T cells. Amplification of TCR alpha and beta CDR3 regions from RNA used iRepertoire nested multiplex PCR. TCRdb processed the multiplex PCR reads anew with MiXCR; each CDR3 protein has one entry. This table holds some 190,000 distinct CDR3 sequences, 32% found once. The sample was glioma tissue, nonneoplastic brain tissue, or PBMCs (not recorded which). The receptors shown here come from a human donor with low-grade glioma or glioblastoma, undergoing nonglioma brain surgery, or in good health (not recorded which).

This clonotype has at least ten counts. V is TRBV3-1 and J is TRBJ2-7; tentative D call: TRBD1 (5 bases). The CDR3 is 13 residues long. The V gene's germline CDR1 is LGHDT and CDR2 YNNKEL (reference sequence). Trimming cost V 2 bases and J 0 bases, with 5 bases left between them. The CDR3 DNA follows: TGTGCCAGCAGCCAACAGGGCTCCTACGAGCAGTACTTC. It yields the protein CASSQQGSYEQYF.

As for this clonotype: A junction end diverges from the germline sequence, so it may reflect a read error. The rearrangement joins TRBV19 to TRBJ2-5, with TRBD2 identical over 13 bases. Germline V lookup: CDR1 LNHDA, CDR2 SQIVND (reference sequence). This CDR3 spans 16 amino acids. In nucleotides, the CDR3 is TGTGCCAGTTCGGTTGGACTAGCGGGAGTCGAGGAGACCAAGTACTTC. Its protein product is CASSVGLAGVEETKYF.

Comment on this clonotype: This could be a read error, since a much larger clone is one nucleotide away. The V and J genes are TRBV3-1 and TRBJ2-3; the D gene is possibly TRBD2 (6 bases). This CDR3 contains 12 residues. V lost 7 bases and J lost 10, with 15 bases in between. From germline, CDR1 is LGHDT and CDR2 YNNKEL (reference sequence). The CDR3: CASIQARRAQYF. DNA of the CDR3: TGTGCCAGCATCCAGGCTAGGAGGGCGCAGTATTTT.

This clonotype showed up many times. The gene calls are TRBV20-1 and TRBJ1-6; D unresolved. Germline V gene lookup returns CDR1 DFQATT and CDR2 SNEGSKA (reference sequence). The CDR3 has 15 amino acids. Trimming removed 6 bases from V and 5 bases from J, with 17 bases in between. In nucleotides, the CDR3 is TGCAGTGCCCCCCCTGCGACGGGGAATAATTCACCCCTCCACTTT. Protein: CSAPPATGNNSPLHF.

This clonotype was found many times. This rearrangement joins TRBV4-3 to TRBJ2-1; 8 bases are a match to TRBD2. CDR1 is LGHNA and CDR2 is YSLEER in the germline V gene. Trimming removed 1 base from V and 10 bases from J; junction bases left unmatched: 3. The CDR3 has 13 amino acids. The CDR3 DNA reads as TGCGCCAGCAGCCAAGGAGTAGCGGGGGAGCAGTTCTTC. Protein product: CASSQGVAGEQFF.

This clonotype has just a few counts. CDR3 sequence (DNA): TGTGCCAGTACCTCCTTGGGTGAAGGGGGCAATCAGCCCCAGCATTTT. This codes for CASTSLGEGGNQPQHF. The V and J genes are TRBV19 and TRBJ1-5; D may be TRBD1 (5 bases). Trimming left V 7 bases short and J 2 bases short, with 18 bases between. The CDR3 sequence is 16 residues long. Germline assignment: CDR1 LNHDA and CDR2 SQIVND (reference sequence).

This clonotype appeared many times. The rearrangement joins TRBV12-3 or TRBV12-4 to TRBJ1-2; D is perhaps TRBD1 (6 bases). This CDR3 spans 13 amino acids. V lost 8 bases and J 6 bases, leaving 16 bases between the germline ends. The CDR3 coding sequence is TGTGCCAGCGAGGGGTCGAACAGGGATGGCTACACCTTC. It is translated as CASEGSNRDGYTF.

The sample holds many counts of this clonotype. This chain links TRBV5-1 with TRBJ1-2; D gene uncertain. Between the trimmed V and J ends, which lost 0 bases and 2 bases, there was a span of 8 bases. The CDR3 is 14 residues long. CDR1 and CDR2 (germline): SGHRS, YFSETQ. CDR3 DNA sequence: TGCGCCAGCAGCTTGGACGGAGAAAACTATGGCTACACCTTC. This sequence encodes CASSLDGENYGYTF. The full variable domain, in which reference TRBV5-1 and TRBJ1-2 provide the parts outside the CDR3, is KAGVTQTPRYLIKTRGQQVTLSCSPISGHRSVSWYQQTPGQGLQFLFEYFSETQRNKGNFPGRFSGRQFSNSRSEMNVSTLELGDSALYLCASSLDGENYGYTFGSGTRLTVV.

This clonotype has ten or more counts. The chain links TRBV25-1 to TRBJ2-5; D remains unclear. The CDR3 runs to 13 residues. Trimming cost V 3 bases and J 5 bases, with 10 bases left between them. CDR1 and CDR2 from the germline V gene are MGHDK and SYGVNS. The CDR3 DNA is TGTGCCAGCAGTGACGATCCTATGGAGACCCAGTACTTC. This encodes CASSDDPMETQYF. Together with reference TRBV25-1 and TRBJ2-5, the CDR3 gives the full variable domain: EADIYQTPRYLVIGTGKKITLECSQTMGHDKMYWYQQDPGMELHLIHYSYGVNSTEKGDLSSESTVSRIRTEHFPLTLESARPSHTSQYLCASSDDPMETQYFGPGTRLLVL.

The V and J genes are TRBV15 and TRBJ2-7; 9 bases are a match to TRBD2. CDR3 length: 19 amino acids. V lost 0 bases and J lost 2; bases outside the gene matches: 14. Germline assignment: CDR1 LNHNV and CDR2 YYDKDF (reference sequence). Here the CDR3 reads CATSREVPVVAGEPYEQYF. The CDR3, as DNA: TGTGCCACCAGCAGAGAGGTACCGGTGGTAGCGGGAGAACCCTACGAGCAGTACTTC. Supplemented by reference TRBV15 and TRBJ2-7, the full variable domain reads DAMVIQNPRYQVTQFGKPVTLSCSQTLNHNVMYWYQQKSSQAPKLLFHYYDKDFNNEADTPDNFQSRRPNTSFCFLDIRSPGLGDTAMYLCATSREVPVVAGEPYEQYFGPGTRLTVT.

This clonotype was counted ten times or more. The chain recombines TRBV28 with TRBJ2-7; 11 nucleotides line up with TRBD2. Germline V gives CDR1 MDHEN, CDR2 SYDVKM. The junction had 9 bases not matched to a gene; V was cut back by 6 bases and J by 5 bases. The CDR3 is made up of 15 amino acids. DNA of the CDR3: TGTGCCAGCAGAAAACTAGCGGGAGTGGTCCACGAGCAGTACTTC. Translating it yields CASRKLAGVVHEQYF. Filled out from reference TRBV28 and TRBJ2-7, the complete variable domain reads DVKVTQSSRYLVKRTGEKVFLECVQDMDHENMFWYRQDPGLGLRLIYFSYDVKMKEKGDIPEGYSVSREKKERFSLILESASTNQTSMYLCASRKLAGVVHEQYFGPGTRLTVT.

The table lists this clonotype with many counts. This CDR3 reads CATMGLAASYEQYF. DNA for the CDR3: TGTGCCACCATGGGACTAGCAGCCTCCTACGAGCAGTACTTC. This chain joins TRBV10-3 and TRBJ2-7, with TRBD2 identical over 9 bases. V was pared by 10 bases and J by 0 bases, with 7 bases of the junction left unmatched. CDR3 size: 14 residues. In germline, CDR1 is ENHRY, CDR2 SYGVKD.

This clonotype appeared many times. This chain joins TRBV20-1 and TRBJ2-4, with 7 bases matching TRBD2. The CDR3 sequence is 15 residues long. CDR1 and CDR2 from the germline V gene are DFQATT and SNEGSKA (reference sequence). V lost 0 bases, J lost 9 bases, and 11 bases stayed unmatched. The CDR3 loop reads CSARDPAGEDGIQYF. The CDR3 nucleotides read TGCAGTGCTAGAGATCCGGCGGGAGAGGACGGCATTCAGTACTTC.

This clonotype was recorded many times. The rearrangement links TRBV27 to TRBJ2-7; D possibly uses TRBD1 or TRBD2 (5 bases each). The CDR3 spans 11 residues. Germline CDR1 reads MNHEY; CDR2 reads SMNVEV (reference sequence). V was cut by 4 bases and J by 12 bases, with 13 bases left in between. The CDR3 DNA follows: TGTGCCAGCAGTTCCGGGACGCCAACGTACTTC. Encoded protein: CASSSGTPTYF.

About this clonotype: A much larger clonotype is one base distant, so this may be a read error. The chain combines TRBV2 with TRBJ1-1, with D perhaps TRBD1 (6 bases). V dropped 5 bases and J dropped 0 bases, with 19 bases sitting between them. Germline assignment: CDR1 SNHLY and CDR2 FYNNEI. The CDR3 runs 17 residues. CDR3 sequence: CASSWAGGLDLNTEAFF. The DNA of the CDR3 is TGTGCCAGCAGTTGGGCGGGGGGCTTGGATCTGAACACTGAAGCTTTCTTT.

For this clonotype: A read error may be the cause here, since a much bigger clone is one base away. V usage is TRBV11-2 and J usage is TRBJ2-3; 10 bases are shared with TRBD2. The length of the CDR3 is 14 residues. Germline V lookup: CDR1 SGHAT, CDR2 FQNNGV. The CDR3 spells CASSVDPGLAVQYF. CDR3 nucleotides: TGTGCCAGCAGCGTAGATCCCGGACTAGCGGTTCAGTATTTT. Full variable domain (outside the CDR3, taken from reference TRBV11-2 and TRBJ2-3): EAGVAQSPRYKIIEKRQSVAFWCNPISGHATLYWYQQILGQGPKLLIQFQNNGVVDDSQLPKDRFSAERLKGVDSTLKIQPAKLEDSAVYLCASSVDPGLAVQYFGPGTRLTVL.

This clonotype was seen many times. The J gene is TRBJ2-3, the V gene TRBV10-3; D is unresolved. The V end lost 4 bases, the J end lost 5 bases, and 4 bases lay between the germline ends. This CDR3 has 11 amino acids. In germline, CDR1 is ENHRY, CDR2 SYGVKD. The CDR3 here is CAISAGDTQYF. CDR3 nucleotides: TGTGCCATCAGTGCTGGAGATACGCAGTATTTT.

The table lists this clonotype with many counts. The genes are TRBV5-4 and TRBJ1-2; perhaps TRBD1 as D (6 bases). CDR3 length: 16 residues. In germline, CDR1 is SGHNT, CDR2 YYREEE (reference sequence). V was clipped by 5 bases and J by 1 base, with 18 bases between them. The CDR3 loop is CASSSPIGRGNYGYTF. CDR3 in DNA: TGTGCCAGCAGTTCTCCCATCGGCAGGGGTAACTATGGCTACACCTTC. The full variable domain, completed using reference TRBV5-4 and TRBJ1-2, is ETGVTQSPTHLIKTRGQQVTLRCSSQSGHNTVSWYQQALGQGPQFIFQYYREEENGRGNFPPRFSGLQFPNYSSELNVNALELDDSALYLCASSSPIGRGNYGYTFGSGTRLTVV.

The chain uses TRBV6-2 or TRBV6-3 and TRBJ2-7; TRBD2 matches at 7 bases. Germline CDR1 is MNHEY and CDR2 is SVGEGT. CDR3 length equals 16 residues. The CDR3 nucleotides read TGTGTTAGCAGTTACCCCCGAAGCGGGGCGGCCTACGAGCAGTACTTC. Translating it yields CVSSYPRSGAAYEQYF.

At least ten counts were recorded for this clonotype. The rearrangement links TRBV7-6 to TRBJ2-7; 11 bases map to TRBD1. Trimming took 1 base from V and 7 from J; bases not matched to a gene: 6. The CDR3 has 15 residues. Per germline, CDR1 SGHVS and CDR2 FNYEAQ. CDR3 region: CASSLGLGTGGEQYF. CDR3 nucleotide sequence: TGTGCCAGCAGCTTAGGCCTAGGGACAGGGGGTGAGCAGTACTTC.

Worth noting for this clonotype: This clone may be a read error of a much larger clone one base away. The rearrangement uses TRBV4-3 and TRBJ2-6, with D unresolved. Looked up from germline, CDR1 is LGHNA and CDR2 is YSLEER. This CDR3 comprises 17 residues. CDR3 region: CASGQETAIYGANVLTF. The CDR3 DNA sequence: TGCGCCAGCGGCCAAGAAACCGCCATCTACGGGGCCAACGTCCTGACTTTC.